Following are 19 T cell receptor beta chains from one sample sequenced in a study of blood T cell repertoires in COVID-19. Method: immunoSEQ multiplex PCR; TCRdb's copy keeps in-frame clones and lacks some. The sample records about 28,000 clones, just under 95% being singletons. Sequencing was performed on peripheral blood. Receptors were obtained from a woman in her seventies with COVID-19, enrolled during active disease.

CDR3 DNA sequence: TGTGCCAGCAGCTTATGGGGAGGACAGGGGTTGGGCACTGAAGCTTTCTTT. Protein: CASSLWGGQGLGTEAFF. The chain joins TRBV13 to TRBJ1-1, with 9 bases that match TRBD1. Germline-derived CDR1 and CDR2 are PRHDT and FYEKMQ (reference sequence). V shed 2 bases, J shed 4 bases, and the junction held 11 bases outside the gene matches. The CDR3 covers 17 residues. Based on the CDR3 plus reference TRBV13 and TRBJ1-1, the full variable domain is AAGVIQSPRHLIKEKRETATLKCYPIPRHDTVYWYQQGPGQDPQFLISFYEKMQSDKGSIPDRFSAQQFSDYHSELNMSSLELGDSALYFCASSLWGGQGLGTEAFFGQGTRLTVV.

This chain links TRBV6-5 with TRBJ1-6; 7 bases map to TRBD1. Germline CDR1 is MNHEY and CDR2 is SVGAGI. The CDR3 has 12 residues. With V trimmed by 6 bases and J by 7 bases, 0 bases remained unmatched. Here the CDR3 reads CASRGQNSPLHF. Here the CDR3 DNA reads TGTGCCAGCAGGGGACAGAATTCACCCCTCCACTTT.

The chain links TRBV3-1 (or the pseudogene TRBV3-2) to TRBJ1-4; a weak D match, TRBD1 (5 bases). CDR1 LGHDT and CDR2 YNNKEL come from the germline V gene (reference sequence). V lost 3 bases, J lost 5 bases, and 13 bases lay in between. The CDR3 runs 15 residues. In DNA, the CDR3 is TGTGCCAGCAGCCATACTTCAGGGCCCAATGAAAAACTGTTTTTT. Translation gives CASSHTSGPNEKLFF.

The rearrangement joins TRBV30 to TRBJ1-3; TRBD1 might be the D (5 bases). Germline lookup yields CDR1 GTSNPN and CDR2 SVGIG (reference sequence). The CDR3 is 14 amino acids. V shed 0 bases and J shed 4 bases, with 10 bases lying between them. Here the CDR3 DNA reads TGTGCCTGGAGTGTGGGGCGGGACGGAAACACCATATATTTT. Residues: CAWSVGRDGNTIYF.

The chain is built from TRBV7-9 and TRBJ1-6; D uncertain. Germline V gene data show CDR1 as SEHNR and CDR2 as FQNEAQ (reference sequence). V dropped 1 base and J dropped 2 bases, with 15 bases sitting between them. CDR3 length equals 18 residues. The CDR3 loop reads CASSLDQPGSAYNSPLHF. DNA for the CDR3: TGTGCCAGCAGCTTAGACCAGCCGGGGAGCGCCTATAATTCACCCCTCCACTTT. Complete variable domain (other parts from reference TRBV7-9 and TRBJ1-6): DTGVSQNPRHKITKRGQNVTFRCDPISEHNRLYWYRQTLGQGPEFLTYFQNEAQLEKSRLLSDRFSAERPKGSFSTLEIQRTEQGDSAMYLCASSLDQPGSAYNSPLHFGNGTRLTVT.

This chain joins TRBV28 and TRBJ2-7; 13 bases match TRBD2. The CDR3 length is 17 residues. The V segment lost 4 bases and the J segment 7 bases; nucleotides outside the gene matches: 13. In germline, CDR1 is MDHEN, CDR2 SYDVKM. This chain's CDR3 is CASSSASGLAGVGEQYF. Here the CDR3 DNA reads TGTGCCAGCAGTTCAGCATCTGGACTAGCGGGAGTGGGGGAGCAGTACTTC.

The rearrangement joins TRBV6-4 to TRBJ2-1; 8 positions agree with TRBD2. The trim removed 0 bases at V and 5 bases at J, leaving 6 bases unmatched. CDR3 size: 16 residues. In germline, CDR1 is MRHNA, CDR2 SNTAGT. CDR3 region: CASSDSTTGGHNEQFF. CDR3 nucleotide sequence: TGTGCCAGCAGTGACTCGACAACGGGAGGGCACAATGAGCAGTTCTTC.

The chain couples TRBV19 to TRBJ2-1; TRBD2 matches at 12 bases. The CDR3 totals 15 residues. Germline V gives CDR1 LNHDA, CDR2 SQIVND (reference sequence). With V trimmed by 7 bases and J by 9 bases, 10 bases remained unmatched. The CDR3 loop is CASKTSGSRGFEQFF. DNA for the CDR3: TGTGCCAGTAAGACTAGCGGGAGTCGTGGGTTTGAGCAGTTCTTC.

The genes are TRBV3-1 (or the pseudogene TRBV3-2) and TRBJ1-5, with D possibly TRBD1 on 5 matching bases. V lost 0 bases and J 3 bases, leaving 18 bases between the germline ends. The germline gives CDR1 LGHDT, CDR2 YNNKEL (reference sequence). The length of the CDR3 is 18 residues. The DNA of the CDR3 is TGTGCCAGCAGCCAAGATTTAAAGGAGACAGAAAACAATCAGCCCCAGCATTTT. Its protein product is CASSQDLKETENNQPQHF.

The chain couples TRBV6-5 to TRBJ1-1; no reliable D call. Trimming pared 7 bases from V and 1 base from J, leaving 10 bases between. Germline V gene sequence: CDR1 MNHEY, CDR2 SVGAGI. This CDR3 comprises 13 residues. CDR3 amino acids: CASKFRRNTEAFF. In DNA, the CDR3 is TGTGCCAGCAAATTCCGGAGGAACACTGAAGCTTTCTTT.

This chain uses TRBV5-1 with TRBJ1-3, with D hard to call. Germline CDR1 SGHRS, CDR2 YFSETQ. The CDR3 totals 14 residues. Between the trimmed V and J ends, which lost 4 bases and 0 bases, there was a span of 8 bases. This chain's CDR3 is CASSENVSGNTIYF. CDR3 sequence (DNA): TGCGCCAGCAGCGAGAACGTCTCTGGAAACACCATATATTTT.

The chain joins TRBV28 to TRBJ1-5, with 11 nucleotides matching TRBD1. Germline CDR1 MDHEN, CDR2 SYDVKM. This CDR3 has 15 residues. V lost 4 bases and J lost 7; bases outside the gene matches: 6. The CDR3 spells CASSSGQGAIQPQHF. CDR3 sequence (DNA): TGTGCCAGCAGTTCTGGACAGGGGGCGATCCAGCCCCAGCATTTT.

The V and J genes are TRBV4-3 and TRBJ2-3; 9 nucleotides match TRBD1. CDR3 length: 16 amino acids. V was clipped by 2 bases and J by 6 bases; unmatched bases: 9. Germline CDR1 LGHNA, CDR2 YSLEER. CDR3 nucleotides: TGCGCCAGCAGCCAATACCCGGGACAGGGAACGGATACGCAGTATTTT. The encoded protein is CASSQYPGQGTDTQYF.

The chain has TRBV20-1 and TRBJ1-5, with D uncertain. V was cut by 3 bases and J by 9 bases, with 12 bases left in between. There are 12 residues in the CDR3. The germline V gene has CDR1 DFQATT and CDR2 SNEGSKA (reference sequence). Here the CDR3 DNA reads TGCAGTGCTAGTACGCCCGGTGGGCCCCAGCATTTT. Protein product: CSASTPGGPQHF.

The gene calls are TRBV18 and TRBJ2-2; TRBD1 aligns across 9 bases. Germline loops: CDR1 KGHSH, CDR2 LQKENI. V shed 2 bases, J shed 5 bases, and the junction held 6 bases outside the gene matches. This CDR3 contains 16 residues. Here the CDR3 reads CASSPGTGLSTGELFF. The CDR3 bases are TGTGCCAGCTCACCAGGGACAGGGTTGAGTACCGGGGAGCTGTTTTTT. Combining the CDR3 with reference TRBV18 and TRBJ2-2 gives the whole variable domain NAGVMQNPRHLVRRRGQEARLRCSPMKGHSHVYWYRQLPEEGLKFMVYLQKENIIDESGMPKERFSAEFPKEGPSILRIQQVVRGDSAAYFCASSPGTGLSTGELFFGEGSRLTVL.

The chain employs TRBV19 and TRBJ1-1; no clear D gene. The CDR3 covers 13 residues. Germline-derived CDR1 and CDR2 are LNHDA and SQIVND (reference sequence). Trimming pared 1 base from V and 8 bases from J, leaving 11 bases between. For the CDR3, the DNA is TGTGCCAGTAGTATAGGGGTTTCGGGGGAAGCTTTCTTT. Encoded protein: CASSIGVSGEAFF.

This chain joins TRBV2 and TRBJ1-4; weak D call: TRBD1 (5 bases). The CDR3 loop spans 14 amino acids. Trimming removed 7 bases from V and 5 bases from J, with 14 bases in between. The V gene's germline CDR1 is SNHLY and CDR2 FYNNEI. The DNA for the CDR3 is TGTGCCAGCAAACAGGAGCAGCCCAATGAAAAACTGTTTTTT. This translates into CASKQEQPNEKLFF.

The J gene is TRBJ2-7, the V gene TRBV27; D not resolved. The germline V gene encodes CDR1 MNHEY and CDR2 SMNVEV (reference sequence). Deletions cut 3 bases from V and 6 bases from J, with 12 bases between. The CDR3 loop spans 13 amino acids. The CDR3 region is CASSFTATPEQYF. CDR3 in DNA: TGTGCCAGCAGTTTCACCGCTACGCCCGAGCAGTACTTC.

The chain employs TRBV5-1 and TRBJ2-5, with 8 positions matching TRBD2. The CDR3 covers 12 residues. V lost 5 bases, J lost 3 bases, and 0 bases stayed unmatched. CDR1 is SGHRS, CDR2 YFSETQ, per germline. The CDR3 DNA is TGCGCCAGCAGACTAGCGGAAGAGACCCAGTACTTC. Encoded protein: CASRLAEETQYF.